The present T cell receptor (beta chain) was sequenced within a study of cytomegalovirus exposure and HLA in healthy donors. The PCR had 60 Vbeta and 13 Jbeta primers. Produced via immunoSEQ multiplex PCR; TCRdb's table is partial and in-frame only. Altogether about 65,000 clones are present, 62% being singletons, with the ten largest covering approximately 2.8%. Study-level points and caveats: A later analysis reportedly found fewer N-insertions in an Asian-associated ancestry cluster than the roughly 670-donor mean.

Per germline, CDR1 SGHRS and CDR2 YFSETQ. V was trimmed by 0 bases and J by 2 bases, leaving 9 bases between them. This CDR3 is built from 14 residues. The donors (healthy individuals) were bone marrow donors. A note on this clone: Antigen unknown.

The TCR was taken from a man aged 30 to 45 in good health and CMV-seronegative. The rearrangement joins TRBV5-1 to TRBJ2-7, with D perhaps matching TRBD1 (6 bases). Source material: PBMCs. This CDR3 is CASSLAAGAYEQYF. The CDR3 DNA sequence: TGCGCCAGCAGCTTGGCGGCAGGGGCCTACGAGCAGTACTTC.